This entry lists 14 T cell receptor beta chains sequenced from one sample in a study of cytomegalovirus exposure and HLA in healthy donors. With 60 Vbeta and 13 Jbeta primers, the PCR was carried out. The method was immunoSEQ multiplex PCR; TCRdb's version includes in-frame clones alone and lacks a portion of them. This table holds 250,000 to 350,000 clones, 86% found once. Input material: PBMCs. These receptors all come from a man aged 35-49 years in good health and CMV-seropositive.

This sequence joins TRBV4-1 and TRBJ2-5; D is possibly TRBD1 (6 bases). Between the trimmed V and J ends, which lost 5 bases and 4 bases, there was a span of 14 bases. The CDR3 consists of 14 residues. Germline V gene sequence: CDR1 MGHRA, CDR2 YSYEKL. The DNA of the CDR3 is TGCGCCAGCAGCACCTACAGGGTTGGAGAGACCCAGTACTTC. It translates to CASSTYRVGETQYF.

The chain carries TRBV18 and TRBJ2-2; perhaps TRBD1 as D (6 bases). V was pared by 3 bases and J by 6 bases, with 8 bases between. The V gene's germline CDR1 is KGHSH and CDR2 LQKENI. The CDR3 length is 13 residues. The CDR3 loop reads CASSPGQPGELFF. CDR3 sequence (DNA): TGTGCCAGCTCACCCGGACAGCCCGGGGAGCTGTTTTTT.

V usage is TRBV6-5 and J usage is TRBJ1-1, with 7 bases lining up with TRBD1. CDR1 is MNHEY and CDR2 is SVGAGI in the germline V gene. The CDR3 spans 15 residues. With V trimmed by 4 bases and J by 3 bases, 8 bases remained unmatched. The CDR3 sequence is CASSSTGIRYTEAFF. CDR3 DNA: TGTGCCAGCAGTTCGACAGGGATAAGGTACACTGAAGCTTTCTTT.

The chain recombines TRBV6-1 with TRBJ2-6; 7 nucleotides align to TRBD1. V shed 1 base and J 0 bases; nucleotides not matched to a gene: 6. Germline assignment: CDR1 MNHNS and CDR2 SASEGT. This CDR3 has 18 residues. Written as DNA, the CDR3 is TGTGCCAGCAGTGAAGACAGGACAGGAGCCTCTGGGGCCAACGTCCTGACTTTC. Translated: CASSEDRTGASGANVLTF.

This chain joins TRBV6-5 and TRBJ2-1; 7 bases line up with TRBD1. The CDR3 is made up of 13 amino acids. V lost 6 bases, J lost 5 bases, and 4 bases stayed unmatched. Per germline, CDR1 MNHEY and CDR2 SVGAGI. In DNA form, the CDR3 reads TGTGCCAGCAGCAACAGGGGAGACAATGAGCAGTTCTTC. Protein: CASSNRGDNEQFF.

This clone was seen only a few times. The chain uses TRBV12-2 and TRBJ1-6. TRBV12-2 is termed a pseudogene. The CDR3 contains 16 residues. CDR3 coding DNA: TGTGCAAGTCTTTTCCGAGGTCGGGAGAATAATTCACCCCTCCACTTT. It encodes CASLFRGRENNSPLHF.

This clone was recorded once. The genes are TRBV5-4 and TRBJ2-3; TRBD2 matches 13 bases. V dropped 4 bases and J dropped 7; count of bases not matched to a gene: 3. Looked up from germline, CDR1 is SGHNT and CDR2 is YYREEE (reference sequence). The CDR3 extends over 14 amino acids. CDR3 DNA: TGTGCCAGCAGCAGGACTAGCGGGAGTTATACGCAGTATTTT. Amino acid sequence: CASSRTSGSYTQYF.

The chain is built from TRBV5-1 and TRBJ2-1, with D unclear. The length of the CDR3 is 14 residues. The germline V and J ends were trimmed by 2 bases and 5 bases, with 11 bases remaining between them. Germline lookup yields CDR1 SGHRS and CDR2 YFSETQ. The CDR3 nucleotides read TGCGCCAGCAGCTTCTCCCGCAGGAACAATGAGCAGTTCTTC. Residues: CASSFSRRNNEQFF.

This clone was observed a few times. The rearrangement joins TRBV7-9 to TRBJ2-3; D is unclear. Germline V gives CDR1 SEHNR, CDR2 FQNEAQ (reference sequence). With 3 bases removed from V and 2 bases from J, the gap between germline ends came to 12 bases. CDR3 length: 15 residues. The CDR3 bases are TGTGCCAGCAGCTTCGGCCCTGTAGCCACAGATACGCAGTATTTT. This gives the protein CASSFGPVATDTQYF.

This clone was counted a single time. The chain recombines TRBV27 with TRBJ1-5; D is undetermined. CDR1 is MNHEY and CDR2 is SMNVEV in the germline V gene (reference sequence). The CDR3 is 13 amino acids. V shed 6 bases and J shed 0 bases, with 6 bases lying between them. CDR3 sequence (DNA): TGTGCCAGCAGCATAGATAGCAATCAGCCCCAGCATTTT. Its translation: CASSIDSNQPQHF.

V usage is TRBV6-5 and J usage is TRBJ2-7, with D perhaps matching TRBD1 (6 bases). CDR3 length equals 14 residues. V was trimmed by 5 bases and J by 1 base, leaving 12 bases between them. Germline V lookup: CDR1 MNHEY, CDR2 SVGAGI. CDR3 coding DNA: TGTGCCAGCAGTGAAGGCCAGGGGTCCTACGAGCAGTACTTC. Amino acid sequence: CASSEGQGSYEQYF.

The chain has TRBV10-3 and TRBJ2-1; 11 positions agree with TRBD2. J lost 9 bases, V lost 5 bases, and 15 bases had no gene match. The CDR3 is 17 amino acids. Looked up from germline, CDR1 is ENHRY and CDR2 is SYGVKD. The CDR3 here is CAISPTTSGSASGEQFF. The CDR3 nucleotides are TGTGCCATCAGTCCCACCACTAGCGGGAGTGCGTCTGGTGAGCAGTTCTTC.

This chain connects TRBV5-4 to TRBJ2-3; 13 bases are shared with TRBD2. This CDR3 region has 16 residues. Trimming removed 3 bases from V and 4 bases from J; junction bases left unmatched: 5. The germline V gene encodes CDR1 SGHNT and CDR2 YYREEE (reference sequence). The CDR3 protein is CASSSGLAGAADTQYF. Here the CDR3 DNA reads TGTGCCAGCAGCTCCGGACTAGCGGGAGCAGCAGATACGCAGTATTTT.

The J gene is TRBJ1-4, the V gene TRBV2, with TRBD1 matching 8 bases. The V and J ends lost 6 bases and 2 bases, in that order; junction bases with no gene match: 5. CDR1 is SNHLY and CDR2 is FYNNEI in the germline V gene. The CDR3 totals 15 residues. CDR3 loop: CASSSGTGTNEKLFF. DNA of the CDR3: TGTGCCAGCAGCTCAGGGACAGGCACTAATGAAAAACTGTTTTTT.